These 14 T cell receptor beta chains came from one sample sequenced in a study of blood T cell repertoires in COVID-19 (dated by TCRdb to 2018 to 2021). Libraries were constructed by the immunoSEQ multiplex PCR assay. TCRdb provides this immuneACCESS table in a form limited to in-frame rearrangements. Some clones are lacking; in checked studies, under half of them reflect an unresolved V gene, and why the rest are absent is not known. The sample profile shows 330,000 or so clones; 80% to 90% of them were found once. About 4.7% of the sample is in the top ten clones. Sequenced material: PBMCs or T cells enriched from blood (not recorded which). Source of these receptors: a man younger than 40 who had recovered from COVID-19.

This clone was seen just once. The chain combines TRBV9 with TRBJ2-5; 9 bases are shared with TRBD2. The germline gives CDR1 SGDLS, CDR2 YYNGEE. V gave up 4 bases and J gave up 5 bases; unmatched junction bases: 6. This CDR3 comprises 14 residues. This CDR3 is CASSPTTSGETQYF. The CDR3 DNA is TGTGCCAGCAGCCCGACGACTAGCGGTGAGACCCAGTACTTC.

CDR3 amino acids: CASSLGGPNEQFF. The CDR3 DNA follows: TGTGCCAGCAGCTTAGGAGGGCCGAATGAGCAGTTCTTC. The chain couples TRBV7-8 to TRBJ2-1, with a weak D call TRBD2 (5 bases). The CDR3 covers 13 residues. V was cut by 1 base and J by 7 bases, with 8 bases left in between. From germline, CDR1 is SGHVS and CDR2 FQNEAQ.

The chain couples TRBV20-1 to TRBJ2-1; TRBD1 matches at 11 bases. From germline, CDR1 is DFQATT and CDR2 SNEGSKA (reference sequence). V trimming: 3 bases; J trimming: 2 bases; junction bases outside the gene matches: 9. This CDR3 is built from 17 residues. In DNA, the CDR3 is TGCAGTGCTAGTGGACAGGGGGCGGTACTCGCCTACAATGAGCAGTTCTTC. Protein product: CSASGQGAVLAYNEQFF.

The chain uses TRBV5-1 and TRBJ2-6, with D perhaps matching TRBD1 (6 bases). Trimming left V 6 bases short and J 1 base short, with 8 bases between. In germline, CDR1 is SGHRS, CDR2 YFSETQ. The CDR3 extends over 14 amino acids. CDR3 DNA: TGCGCCAGCACTACAGGGTCTGGGGCCAACGTCCTGACTTTC. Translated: CASTTGSGANVLTF.

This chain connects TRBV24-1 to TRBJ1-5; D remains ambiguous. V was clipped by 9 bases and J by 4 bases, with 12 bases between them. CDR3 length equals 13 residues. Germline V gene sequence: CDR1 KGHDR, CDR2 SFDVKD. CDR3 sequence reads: CATLAGENQPQHF. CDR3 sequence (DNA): TGTGCCACCTTAGCCGGGGAAAATCAGCCCCAGCATTTT.

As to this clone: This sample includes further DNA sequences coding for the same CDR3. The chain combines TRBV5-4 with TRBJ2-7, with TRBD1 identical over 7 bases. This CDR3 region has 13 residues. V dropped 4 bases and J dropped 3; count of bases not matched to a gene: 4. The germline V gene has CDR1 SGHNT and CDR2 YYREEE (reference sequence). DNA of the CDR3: TGTGCCAGCAGCCCGGGACAGCACTACGAGCAGTACTTC. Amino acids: CASSPGQHYEQYF.

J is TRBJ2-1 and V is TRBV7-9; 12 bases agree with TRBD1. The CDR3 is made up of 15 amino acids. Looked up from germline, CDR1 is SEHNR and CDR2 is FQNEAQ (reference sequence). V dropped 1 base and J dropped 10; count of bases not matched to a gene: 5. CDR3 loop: CASSLEGDRGHEQFF. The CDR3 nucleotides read TGTGCCAGCAGCTTAGAAGGGGACAGGGGGCACGAGCAGTTCTTC.

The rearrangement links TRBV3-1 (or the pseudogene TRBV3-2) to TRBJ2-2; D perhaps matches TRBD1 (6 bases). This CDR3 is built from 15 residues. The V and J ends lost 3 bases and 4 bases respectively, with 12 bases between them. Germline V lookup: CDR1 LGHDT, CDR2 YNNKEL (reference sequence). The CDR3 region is CASSQGHPGTGELFF. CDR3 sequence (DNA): TGTGCCAGCAGCCAGGGACACCCGGGCACCGGGGAGCTGTTTTTT.

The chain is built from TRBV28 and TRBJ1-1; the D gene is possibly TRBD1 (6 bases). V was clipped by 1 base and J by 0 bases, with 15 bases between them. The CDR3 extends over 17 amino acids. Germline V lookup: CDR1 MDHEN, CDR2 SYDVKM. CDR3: CASSLYTNRALNTEAFF. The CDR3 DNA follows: TGTGCCAGCAGTTTATACACCAACAGGGCCTTGAACACTGAAGCTTTCTTT.

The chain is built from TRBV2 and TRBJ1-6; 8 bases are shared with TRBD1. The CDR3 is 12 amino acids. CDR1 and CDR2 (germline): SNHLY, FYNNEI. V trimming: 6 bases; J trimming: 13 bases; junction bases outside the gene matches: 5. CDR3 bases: TGTGCCAGCAGGGACAGGGATTTCCCCCTCCACTTT. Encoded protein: CASRDRDFPLHF.

Written as DNA, the CDR3 is TGTGCCAGCAGCTCACCGGGACAGTCAGATACGCAGTATTTT. Translated, it gives CASSSPGQSDTQYF. The chain joins TRBV11-1 to TRBJ2-3, with 7 bases fitting TRBD1. CDR3 length: 14 amino acids. Looked up from germline, CDR1 is SGHAT and CDR2 is FQDESV (reference sequence). With 4 bases clipped from V and 4 bases from J, the junction kept 5 bases outside the gene matches.

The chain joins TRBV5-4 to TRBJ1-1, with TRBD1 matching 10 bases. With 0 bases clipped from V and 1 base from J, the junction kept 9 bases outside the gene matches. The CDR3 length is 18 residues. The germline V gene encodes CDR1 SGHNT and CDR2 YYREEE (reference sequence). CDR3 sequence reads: CASSLGTRTGGGNTEAFF. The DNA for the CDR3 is TGTGCCAGCAGCTTGGGTACCAGGACAGGGGGGGGGAACACTGAAGCTTTCTTT.

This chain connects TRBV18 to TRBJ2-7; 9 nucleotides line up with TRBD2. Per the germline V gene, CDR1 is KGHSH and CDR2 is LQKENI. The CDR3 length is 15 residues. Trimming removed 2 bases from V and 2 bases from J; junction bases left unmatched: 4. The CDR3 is CASSPVLAGTYEQYF. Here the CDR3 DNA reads TGTGCCAGCTCACCAGTCCTAGCGGGGACCTACGAGCAGTACTTC.

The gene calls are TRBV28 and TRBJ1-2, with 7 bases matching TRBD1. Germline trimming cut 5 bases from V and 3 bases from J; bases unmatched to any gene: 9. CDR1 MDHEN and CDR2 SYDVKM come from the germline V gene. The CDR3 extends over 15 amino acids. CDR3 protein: CASSLVSGQYYGYTF. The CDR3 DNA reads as TGTGCCAGCAGTCTAGTCTCGGGACAGTACTATGGCTACACCTTC.